This entry is about one T cell receptor (beta chain). Its recognized antigen is unknown. This sample is drawn from a study of T cells expressing NK-cell markers (TCRdb year 2020). Describing the broader study: Three sorted T-cell subsets (CD3+CD56+NKG2C+, CD3+CD56+NKG2C- and CD3+CD56-NKG2C+) from roughly 8 donors had their TCR beta-chain repertoires profiled. Among the eight sequenced donors, only one was HCMV-seronegative, while the other seven were HCMV-seropositive. Sequencing of the libraries produced 2 x 150 bp reads on Illumina HiSeq 2000/2500, MiSeq or NextSeq. Randomly selected healthy volunteers, three men and five women, were used as the eight sequenced donors. Summary of the overall study and its limitations: Those dominant clonotypes were again the most abundant among CD3+CD56-NKG2C+ cells in a handful of donors, at about 28.3-60.1%. It remained unclear whether the expanded NKG2C-expressing T cell clones were specific for HCMV antigens. For five or six donors, the dominant CD3+CD56+NKG2C+ clonotypes were among the top 10 CD8+ clonotypes and accounted for about 1.0-8% of CD8+ T cells.

To determine HCMV serostatus, a commercial ELISA kit was used to detect HCMV-specific IgG in serum. Ficoll density gradient centrifugation was used to isolate peripheral blood mononuclear cells from blood. Via the germline V gene, CDR1 is LGHNA and CDR2 YNFKEQ. From its cysteine to its phenylalanine, the CDR3 spans 16 amino acids. No DNA sequence is on record. TCRdb records Illumina HiSeq 2000 as the sequencer. 5'RACE template switching, by which a universal primer site and unique molecular identifiers were added, was used to make TCR beta cDNA libraries. Synthesis of cDNA was primed from the TCR beta constant segment and was followed by two consecutive PCR amplification steps. The published analysis was carried out like this. MIGEC was used to demultiplex reads and group the reads by UMI, and MiTCR was used to assemble and quantify clonotypes. To remove erroneous sequences, TCR cDNA sequences were retained only when supported by two or more reads. The tcR package was used for downstream repertoire analysis, and clonotypes were matched across fractions by CDR3 nucleotide sequence plus V segment. VDJmatch was used to annotate antigen specificity against VDJdb, with one amino acid substitution allowed in CDR3. After TCRdb reprocessed the reads, each CDR3 protein sequence was kept as one row, without DNA. TCRdb's processing, not the study's, gives the V and J calls here. The table for this sample records some 410,000 distinct CDR3 sequences. The ten largest clones add up to 7.3% of the sample.

The material sequenced was blood T cells: a sorted CD56 or NKG2C T cell subset, CD4+ or CD8+ T cells, or bulk PBMC T cells (not recorded which). Recombination linked TRBV4-2 to TRBJ1-4. The TCR sequence derives from a woman aged 18 to 69 in good health. The CDR3 loop reads CASSQEVLLANEKLFF.